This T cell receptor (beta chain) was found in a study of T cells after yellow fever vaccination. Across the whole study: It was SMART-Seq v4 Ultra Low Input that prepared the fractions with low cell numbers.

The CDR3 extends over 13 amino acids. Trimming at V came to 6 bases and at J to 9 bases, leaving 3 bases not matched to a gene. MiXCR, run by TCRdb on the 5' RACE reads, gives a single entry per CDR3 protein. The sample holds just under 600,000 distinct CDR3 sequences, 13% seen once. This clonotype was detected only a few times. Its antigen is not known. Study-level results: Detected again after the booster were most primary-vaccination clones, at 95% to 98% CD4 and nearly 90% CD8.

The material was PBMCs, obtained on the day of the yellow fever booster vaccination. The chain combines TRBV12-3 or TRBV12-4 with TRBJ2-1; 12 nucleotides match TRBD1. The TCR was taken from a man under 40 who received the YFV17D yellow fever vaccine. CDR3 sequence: CASRGTGGFEQFF. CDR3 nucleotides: TGTGCCAGCAGGGGGACAGGGGGCTTTGAGCAGTTCTTC.